The 7 T cell receptor beta chains below were found in one sample sequenced in a study of shared clonotypes between healthy human individuals. Only in-frame clones appear in the TCRdb table, and some are missing; sequencing was by immunoSEQ multiplex PCR. The sample yields some 480,000 clones, approximately 79% seen once. Input material: PBMCs. These TCRs come from a woman between 40 and 55 years old in good health. Some clones in this sample may be carry-over from other donors' samples.

The CDR3 region has the DNA TGTGCCAGCAGCCATAGAGGGACTAGCGAACCAGATACGCAGTATTTT. Translating gives CASSHRGTSEPDTQYF. The chain couples TRBV9 to TRBJ2-3; 10 bases fit TRBD2. V dropped 4 bases and J dropped 4; count of bases not matched to a gene: 9. CDR3 length: 16 amino acids. Germline CDR1 and CDR2: SGDLS and YYNGEE.

This clone turned up a few times. Since a much larger clone is just one base distant, this may be a read error. The V gene is TRBV9, the J gene TRBJ1-1, with 11 bases that match TRBD1. V trimming: 4 bases; J trimming: 4 bases; junction bases outside the gene matches: 3. Looked up from germline, CDR1 is SGDLS and CDR2 is YYNGEE. The CDR3 is 14 residues long. DNA of the CDR3: TGTGCCAGCAGCTTCGGGACAGGGGGCACTGAAGCTTTCTTT. It is translated as CASSFGTGGTEAFF.

This clone was observed a single time. V gene TRBV6-1 combines with J gene TRBJ2-7; the match to TRBD1 covers 7 bases. V gave up 0 bases and J gave up 3 bases; unmatched junction bases: 5. Germline values: CDR1 MNHNS, CDR2 SASEGT. CDR3 length: 15 amino acids. The CDR3 sequence: CASSEAQGQDYEQYF. The CDR3, as DNA: TGTGCCAGCAGTGAAGCCCAAGGACAGGACTACGAGCAGTACTTC.

This chain uses TRBV7-9 with TRBJ2-3; the D is unclear. This CDR3 comprises 13 residues. The V and J ends lost 1 base and 2 bases respectively, with 4 bases between them. Looked up from germline, CDR1 is SEHNR and CDR2 is FQNEAQ (reference sequence). CDR3 DNA: TGTGCCAGCAGCTTAGGGGTCACAGATACGCAGTATTTT. Amino acids: CASSLGVTDTQYF. Drawing the rest from reference TRBV7-9 and TRBJ2-3, the complete variable domain is DTGVSQNPRHKITKRGQNVTFRCDPISEHNRLYWYRQTLGQGPEFLTYFQNEAQLEKSRLLSDRFSAERPKGSFSTLEIQRTEQGDSAMYLCASSLGVTDTQYFGPGTRLTVL.

About this clone itself: Other DNA sequences in the same sample also yield this CDR3. J is TRBJ2-5 and V is TRBV19; 7 positions agree with TRBD2. J lost 2 bases, V lost 4 bases, and 4 bases had no gene match. Germline-derived CDR1 and CDR2 are LNHDA and SQIVND (reference sequence). CDR3 length: 14 amino acids. The CDR3 loop is CASSTPGLQETQYF. As DNA, the CDR3 is TGTGCCAGTAGTACTCCGGGACTACAAGAGACCCAGTACTTC.

Of note for this clone: A far larger clone is only one base removed, so a read error is likely. The chain couples TRBV6-1 to TRBJ1-2; D not resolved. Germline CDR1 is MNHNS and CDR2 is SASEGT. CDR3 length: 12 residues. Here the CDR3 DNA reads TGTACCAGCAGTGCCAGGATGGGTGGCTACACCTTC. This translates into CTSSARMGGYTF.

This clone showed up many times. The gene calls are TRBV29-1 and TRBJ2-7, with D possibly being TRBD2 (6 bases). This CDR3 contains 12 residues. From germline, CDR1 is SQVTM and CDR2 ANQGSEA. V lost 3 bases and J 2 bases, leaving 8 bases between the germline ends. The DNA of the CDR3 is TGCAGCGTTGAGGAGGGGCCCTACGAGCAGTACTTC. Translated, it gives CSVEEGPYEQYF.